The present TCR beta chain was sequenced within a study of T cell responses to AZD1222 COVID-19 vaccine. Study background: The study pooled second doses at about 4 or about 12 weeks.

Study conclusions and caveats: Two doses of AZD1222 preceded a rise in Spike-specific TCR breadth and depth. Donors were mostly white British, more females; clonal diversity possibly underestimated.

With regard to this clone: Its antigen is currently unknown.

Repertoires were generated with immunoSEQ multiplex PCR, while TCRdb's copy carries only in-frame clones and drops some. Of 70,000 or so clones in the sample, over 60% were seen once. The TCR was taken from an adult in good health. Sequenced material: peripheral blood, taken on day 0 of AZD1222 vaccination.

CDR3 residues: CASSQDLGTYNEQFF. In DNA form, the CDR3 reads TGCGCCAGCAGCCAAGATCTTGGGACATACAATGAGCAGTTCTTC. The rearrangement links TRBV4-3 to TRBJ2-1; possible D gene TRBD1, 6 bases. In germline, CDR1 is LGHNA, CDR2 YSLEER. The CDR3 is made up of 15 amino acids. Trimming took 0 bases from V and 4 from J, leaving 10 bases between them.